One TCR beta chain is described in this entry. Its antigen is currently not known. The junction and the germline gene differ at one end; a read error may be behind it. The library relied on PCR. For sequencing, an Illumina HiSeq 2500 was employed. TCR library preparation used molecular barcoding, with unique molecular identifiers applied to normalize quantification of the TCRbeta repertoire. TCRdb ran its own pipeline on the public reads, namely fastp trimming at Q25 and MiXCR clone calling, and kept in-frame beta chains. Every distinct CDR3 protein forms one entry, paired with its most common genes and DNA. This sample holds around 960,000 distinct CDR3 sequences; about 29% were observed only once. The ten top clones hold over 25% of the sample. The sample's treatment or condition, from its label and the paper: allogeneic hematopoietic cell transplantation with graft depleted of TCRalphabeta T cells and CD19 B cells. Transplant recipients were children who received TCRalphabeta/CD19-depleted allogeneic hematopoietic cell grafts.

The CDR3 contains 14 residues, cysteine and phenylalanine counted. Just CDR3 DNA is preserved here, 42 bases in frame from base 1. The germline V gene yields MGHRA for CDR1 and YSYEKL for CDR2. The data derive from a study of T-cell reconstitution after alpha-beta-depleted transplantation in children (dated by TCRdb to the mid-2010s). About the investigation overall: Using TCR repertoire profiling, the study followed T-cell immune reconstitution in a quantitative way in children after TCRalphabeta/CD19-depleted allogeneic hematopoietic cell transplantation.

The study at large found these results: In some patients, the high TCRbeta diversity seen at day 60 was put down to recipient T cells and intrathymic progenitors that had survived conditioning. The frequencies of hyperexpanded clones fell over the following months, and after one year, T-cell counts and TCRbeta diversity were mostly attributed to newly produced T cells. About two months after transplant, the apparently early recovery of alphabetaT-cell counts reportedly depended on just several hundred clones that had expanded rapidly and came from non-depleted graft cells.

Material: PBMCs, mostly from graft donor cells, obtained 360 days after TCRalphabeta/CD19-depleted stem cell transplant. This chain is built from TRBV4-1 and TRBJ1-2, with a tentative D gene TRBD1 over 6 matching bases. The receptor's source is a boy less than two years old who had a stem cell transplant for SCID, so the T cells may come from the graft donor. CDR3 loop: CASRQDRTNYGYTF. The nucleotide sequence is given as TGCGCCAGCAGACAAGACAGGACTAACTATGGCTACACCTTC.